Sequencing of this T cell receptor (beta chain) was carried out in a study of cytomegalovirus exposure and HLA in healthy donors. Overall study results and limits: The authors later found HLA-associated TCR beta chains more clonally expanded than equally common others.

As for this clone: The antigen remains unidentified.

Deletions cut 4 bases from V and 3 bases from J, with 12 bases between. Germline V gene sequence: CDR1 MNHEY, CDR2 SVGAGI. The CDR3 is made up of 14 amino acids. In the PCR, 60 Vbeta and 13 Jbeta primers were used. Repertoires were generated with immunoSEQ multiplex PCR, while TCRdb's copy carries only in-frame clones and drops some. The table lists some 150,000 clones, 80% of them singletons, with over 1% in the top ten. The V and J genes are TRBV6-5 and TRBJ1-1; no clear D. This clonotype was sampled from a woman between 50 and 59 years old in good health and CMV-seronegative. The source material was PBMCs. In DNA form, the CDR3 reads TGTGCCAGCAGTTTCCTCACAGAAGACACTGAAGCTTTCTTT. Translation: CASSFLTEDTEAFF.